The entry that follows covers one TCR beta chain sequence. The antigen is unknown. These data are taken from a study of glioma-infiltrating T cells after dendritic cell vaccination. Study as a whole: Between the early 2000s and the early 2010s, patients got autologous tumor lysate-pulsed dendritic cell vaccines. At biweekly intervals, patients got three intradermal dendritic cell vaccine injections.

The primer mix had 60 V beta and 13 J beta primers. The method was immunoSEQ multiplex PCR; TCRdb's version includes in-frame clones alone and lacks a portion of them. Of some 91,000 clones in the sample, roughly four fifths are singletons; the top ten hold approximately 2.1%. V lost 5 bases to trimming and J lost 8 bases, with 15 bases between them. The CDR3 runs 14 residues. Germline CDR1 reads LNHDA; CDR2 reads SQIVND (reference sequence). Study-wide points: Higher pretreatment TIL content predicted longer progression-free time and survival.

Time point indicated: after dendritic cell vaccination, including at tumor progression/relapse. The clonotype comes from a human donor with glioblastoma. This chain connects TRBV19 to TRBJ2-2; D may be TRBD2 (5 bases). The sequencing here drew on blood, taken after dendritic cell vaccination. The CDR3 nucleotides read TGTGCCAGTAGTGTCCAAGAGGGTACGGGGGAGCTGTTTTTT. Translating gives CASSVQEGTGELFF.